The 30 T cell receptor beta chains in this list originate from one sample, sequenced in a study of T cells in Graves' hyperthyroidism and ophthalmopathy. TCR beta CDR3 sequences were amplified from RNA transcripts. A first-round RT-PCR of the TCR CDR3 used the HTBI primer set. TCRdb independently ran MiXCR on the multiplex PCR reads; one entry per CDR3 protein. The sample yields 480,000 or so distinct CDR3 sequences, over 45% seen once. The sequencing input was peripheral blood or thyroid tissue (not recorded which). Receptors were obtained from an adult woman with Graves' disease, either hyperthyroidism or ophthalmopathy (not recorded which).

This clonotype was seen many times. The genes are TRBV7-9 and TRBJ2-2, with no clear D. Trimming cost V 0 bases and J 0 bases, with 5 bases left between them. The CDR3 covers 15 residues. Germline V gene data show CDR1 as SEHNR and CDR2 as FQNEAQ (reference sequence). The DNA of the CDR3 is TGTGCCAGCAGCTTAGCGCCTTCGAACACCGGGGAGCTGTTTTTT. Translated, it gives CASSLAPSNTGELFF.

Only a few counts were recorded for this clonotype. The chain links TRBV7-2 to TRBJ1-2; D ambiguous. Trimming took off 1 base at V and 5 bases at J, with 8 bases between the two ends. Per germline, CDR1 SGHTA and CDR2 FQGNSA. This CDR3 region has 13 residues. This CDR3 reads CASSLDGPYGYTF. The CDR3 DNA sequence: TGTGCCAGCAGCTTAGACGGCCCTTATGGCTACACCTTC.

This chain connects TRBV6-1 to TRBJ2-5; 7 nucleotides align to TRBD1. V shed 7 bases, J shed 9 bases, and the junction held 17 bases outside the gene matches. The CDR3 consists of 15 residues. Germline V CDR1 and CDR2: MNHNS, SASEGT. The CDR3 DNA reads TGTGCCAGCACTACCGTAGGGGGCGGTAATCAGCCCCAGTACTTC. It codes for CASTTVGGGNQPQYF.

This rearrangement joins TRBV20-1 to TRBJ2-2, with TRBD2 matching over 11 bases. V shed 6 bases, J shed 4 bases, and the junction held 7 bases outside the gene matches. The germline V gene has CDR1 DFQATT and CDR2 SNEGSKA (reference sequence). This CDR3 region has 15 residues. CDR3 amino acids: CSAVLLAGVTGELFF. The CDR3 nucleotides read TGCAGTGCCGTTCTACTAGCGGGAGTCACCGGGGAGCTGTTTTTT.

The rearrangement joins TRBV10-3 to TRBJ1-3; D might be TRBD1 (5 bases). The ends were cut back, 7 bases at V and 3 bases at J, with 10 bases in the middle. This CDR3 has 13 amino acids. CDR1 and CDR2 (germline): ENHRY, SYGVKD. DNA of the CDR3: TGTGCCATCAATAGGGACGTTGGAAACACCATATATTTT. Translating gives CAINRDVGNTIYF.

This clonotype has ten or more counts. The J gene is TRBJ2-5, the V gene TRBV7-6; D is perhaps TRBD2 (6 bases). V lost 0 bases and J 4 bases, leaving 15 bases between the germline ends. In germline, CDR1 is SGHVS, CDR2 FNYEAQ. CDR3 length equals 16 residues. CDR3 nucleotides: TGTGCCAGCAGCTTAGCGGGCGGGATTACCATAGAGACCCAGTACTTC. Its protein is CASSLAGGITIETQYF.

This clonotype was seen at least ten times. The genes are TRBV7-6 and TRBJ1-6; D not certain. Between the trimmed V and J ends, which lost 7 bases and 9 bases, there was a span of 13 bases. This CDR3 is built from 13 residues. Germline-derived CDR1 and CDR2 are SGHVS and FNYEAQ. CDR3 in DNA: TGTGCCAGCAACGATCCGGGTGGTTCACCCCTCCACTTT. The encoded protein is CASNDPGGSPLHF.

This clonotype was seen ten or more times. The chain is built from TRBV4-1 and TRBJ1-5; D is unclear. The CDR3 has 16 amino acids. Germline CDR1 reads MGHRA; CDR2 reads YSYEKL. V shed 0 bases and J shed 0 bases, with 9 bases lying between them. CDR3 residues: CASSQEGPYSNQPQHF. CDR3 nucleotide sequence: TGCGCCAGCAGCCAAGAAGGCCCATATAGCAATCAGCCCCAGCATTTT.

This clonotype was seen repeatedly, ten times or more. The V and J genes are TRBV10-3 and TRBJ1-1; 9 bases match TRBD1. The CDR3 length is 15 residues. V lost 6 bases to trimming and J lost 1 base; unmatched junction nucleotides: 6. Germline V gives CDR1 ENHRY, CDR2 SYGVKD. Here the CDR3 DNA reads TGTGCCATCAGGGAGAGACAGGGGGAGAACACTGAAGCTTTCTTT. This codes for CAIRERQGENTEAFF.

This clonotype was seen a few times. This rearrangement joins TRBV7-2 to TRBJ1-1, with TRBD1 matching 7 bases. Per the germline V gene, CDR1 is SGHTA and CDR2 is FQGNSA. This CDR3 has 16 residues. The ends lost 0 bases at V and 5 bases at J; junction bases unmatched: 9. The CDR3 DNA reads as TGTGCCAGCAGCTTAGCTCCTCAGGGGGTTAAGACTGAAGCTTTCTTT. Protein product: CASSLAPQGVKTEAFF.

This clonotype has a count of ten or more. V and J are TRBV20-1 and TRBJ1-6; 8 nucleotides line up with TRBD1. Germline CDR1 reads DFQATT; CDR2 reads SNEGSKA (reference sequence). There are 15 residues in the CDR3. V lost 3 bases, J lost 3 bases, and 4 bases stayed unmatched. DNA for the CDR3: TGCAGTGCTAGCCCCAGGGGGCACTATAATTCACCCCTCCACTTT. Its protein product is CSASPRGHYNSPLHF.

This clonotype came up many times. The rearrangement uses TRBV15 and TRBJ1-3; D is uncertain. V lost 6 bases and J lost 1, with 7 bases in between. The CDR3 length is 13 residues. Germline V CDR1 and CDR2: LNHNV, YYDKDF (reference sequence). The CDR3 spells CATSGTSGNTIYF. The CDR3 bases are TGTGCCACCAGTGGAACTTCTGGAAACACCATATATTTT.

The gene calls are TRBV12-3 or TRBV12-4 and TRBJ2-5; D not resolved. The CDR3 has 14 residues. The ends were cut back, 2 bases at V and 1 base at J, with 8 bases in the middle. CDR3 residues: CASSLFPSQETQYF. CDR3 DNA sequence: TGTGCCAGCAGTTTATTCCCTAGCCAAGAGACCCAGTACTTC.

To note about this clonotype: Here the CDR3 omits its conserved ending phenylalanine or tryptophan, so a read error is the likely source. Because the CDR3's place on the DNA is in doubt, the DNA is left out and the CDR3 is given as listed by TCRdb. The chain combines TRBV7-2 with TRBJ1-4. Germline V gene data show CDR1 as SGHTA and CDR2 as FQGNSA. Both ends counted, the CDR3 spans 10 residues. The CDR3: CASSTRGGPY.

This clonotype was detected only a few times. It may be a read error: a sequence one base away is much more abundant. The chain links TRBV2 to TRBJ1-5; 8 bases match TRBD1. The CDR3 length is 14 residues. Trimming removed 2 bases from V and 7 bases from J; junction bases left unmatched: 4. Germline-derived CDR1 and CDR2 are SNHLY and FYNNEI. CDR3 in DNA: TGTGCCAGCAGTGAAAAGACAGGGGACCAGCCCCAGCATTTT. Translating it yields CASSEKTGDQPQHF.

The V and J genes are TRBV20-1 and TRBJ2-5; TRBD1 matches 7 bases. Germline values: CDR1 DFQATT, CDR2 SNEGSKA (reference sequence). Unmatched junction bases numbered 8, after V lost 4 bases and J lost 9 bases. The CDR3 spans 12 residues. Here the CDR3 reads CSAILGGQPQYF. CDR3 in DNA: TGCAGTGCTATACTAGGGGGACAGCCCCAGTACTTC.

V is TRBV20-1 and J is TRBJ2-5; possible D gene TRBD1, 5 bases. Per the germline V gene, CDR1 is DFQATT and CDR2 is SNEGSKA (reference sequence). Trimming pared 3 bases from V and 5 bases from J, leaving 10 bases between. CDR3 size: 12 residues. The CDR3 DNA follows: TGCAGTGCTAGGTGGGGCTGCGAGACCCAGTACTTC. Protein product: CSARWGCETQYF.

The V and J genes are TRBV24-1 and TRBJ1-2, with 10 bases matching TRBD1. The ends lost 2 bases at V and 4 bases at J; junction bases unmatched: 6. The CDR3 is made up of 16 amino acids. From germline, CDR1 is KGHDR and CDR2 SFDVKD. The DNA of the CDR3 is TGTGCCACCAGTGATTCATGGGACAGGGGAGGCTATGGCTACACCTTC. It translates to CATSDSWDRGGYGYTF.

There are many counts of this clonotype. CDR3 in DNA: TGTGCCAGCAGCTTTAGCGGGAGAACGGAGACCCAGTACTTC. Translation gives CASSFSGRTETQYF. The chain recombines TRBV13 with TRBJ2-5; 9 nucleotides align to TRBD2. J lost 5 bases, V lost 3 bases, and 4 bases had no gene match. Germline V lookup: CDR1 PRHDT, CDR2 FYEKMQ (reference sequence). This CDR3 is 14 amino acids long.

This clonotype was counted at least ten times. The CDR3 reads CASSSSGRKRTEAFF. CDR3 DNA sequence: TGTGCCAGCAGCTCCTCTGGGAGGAAGAGGACTGAAGCTTTCTTT. The chain links TRBV7-9 to TRBJ1-1; D is unresolved. The CDR3 has 15 residues. CDR1 and CDR2 (germline): SEHNR, FQNEAQ (reference sequence). With 4 bases removed from V and 5 bases from J, the gap between germline ends came to 17 bases.

This clonotype was detected only a few times. The chain combines TRBV7-2 with TRBJ2-2; D is uncertain. The germline gives CDR1 SGHTA, CDR2 FQGNSA. V lost 4 bases, J lost 1 base, and 10 bases lay in between. The CDR3 is 15 amino acids. The CDR3 nucleotides are TGTGCCAGCAGCTCATTAGCAAGGAACACCGGGGAGCTGTTTTTT. Protein product: CASSSLARNTGELFF.

The rearrangement links TRBV20-1 to TRBJ2-7, with TRBD2 matching 7 bases. Germline-derived CDR1 and CDR2 are DFQATT and SNEGSKA (reference sequence). The CDR3 runs 14 residues. V lost 6 bases, J lost 3 bases, and 11 bases stayed unmatched. DNA for the CDR3: TGCAGTGCAGCTAGCGGAGCACCCTACTACGAGCAGTACTTC. Translation gives CSAASGAPYYEQYF.

V usage is TRBV15 and J usage is TRBJ2-3; perhaps TRBD2 as D (6 bases). V was trimmed by 5 bases and J by 5 bases, leaving 17 bases between them. CDR1 is LNHNV and CDR2 is YYDKDF in the germline V gene (reference sequence). The CDR3 is made up of 15 amino acids. Written as DNA, the CDR3 is TGTGCCACCAGCCCACGGGACTTCATAGGAGATACGCAGTATTTT. It yields the protein CATSPRDFIGDTQYF.

The sample holds many counts of this clonotype. The chain couples TRBV11-2 to TRBJ1-1; D remains unclear. Looked up from germline, CDR1 is SGHAT and CDR2 is FQNNGV. V was shortened by 3 bases and J by 3 bases, with 8 bases between the two germline ends. The CDR3 consists of 13 residues. The CDR3 DNA follows: TGTGCCAGCAGCTTCATAGATTACACTGAAGCTTTCTTT. Protein sequence: CASSFIDYTEAFF.

This clonotype occurred many times. The J gene is TRBJ2-2, the V gene TRBV7-2, with D hard to call. V lost 5 bases, J lost 7 bases, and 14 bases lay in between. This CDR3 spans 14 amino acids. Germline lookup yields CDR1 SGHTA and CDR2 FQGNSA. The CDR3 is CASSPPPYGGELFF. For the CDR3, the DNA is TGTGCCAGCAGCCCCCCACCCTATGGCGGGGAGCTGTTTTTT.

Comments on this clonotype: Germline and junction disagree at one end, which may indicate a read error. CDR3 sequence reads: CAISGPPRGSQETQYF. CDR3 DNA sequence: TGTGCCATCAGTGGCCCCCCGCGGGGAAGCCAAGAGACCCAGTACTTC. The rearrangement links TRBV2 to TRBJ2-5; tentative D call: TRBD2 (6 bases). The CDR3 length is 16 residues. CDR1 and CDR2 (germline): SNHLY, FYNNEI.

The chain is built from TRBV10-3 and TRBJ1-1, with 8 bases fitting TRBD1. Germline assignment: CDR1 ENHRY and CDR2 SYGVKD. V was clipped by 10 bases and J by 1 base; unmatched bases: 5. CDR3 size: 13 residues. CDR3 in amino acids: CATQGTGNTEAFF. The DNA of the CDR3 is TGTGCCACTCAAGGGACAGGGAACACTGAAGCTTTCTTT.

This sequence joins TRBV9 and TRBJ1-6; D gene ambiguous. CDR1 is SGDLS, CDR2 YYNGEE, per germline. V was clipped by 1 base and J by 6 bases, with 11 bases between them. This CDR3 has 15 residues. In DNA form, the CDR3 reads TGTGCCAGCAGCGTATCGGCCGCCCTTAATTCACCCCTCCACTTT. Its protein is CASSVSAALNSPLHF.

The rearrangement joins TRBV5-6 to TRBJ1-5; TRBD1 might be the D (6 bases). Trimming cost V 5 bases and J 11 bases, with 32 bases left between them. There are 18 residues in the CDR3. Germline loops: CDR1 SGHDT, CDR2 YYEEEE. In nucleotides, the CDR3 is TGTGCCAGCAGTTTACAGGGTCGGCTAGCGGGAGAGGGAGAGACCCAGCATTTT. Translating gives CASSLQGRLAGEGETQHF.

The chain links TRBV10-3 to TRBJ1-4; maybe TRBD1 (5 bases). V was cut by 7 bases and J by 8 bases, with 14 bases left in between. CDR1 and CDR2 (germline): ENHRY, SYGVKD. The CDR3 covers 13 residues. The CDR3 DNA follows: TGTGCCATCACCCGGGACCTAGGGGAAAAACTGTTTTTT. Its translation is CAITRDLGEKLFF.